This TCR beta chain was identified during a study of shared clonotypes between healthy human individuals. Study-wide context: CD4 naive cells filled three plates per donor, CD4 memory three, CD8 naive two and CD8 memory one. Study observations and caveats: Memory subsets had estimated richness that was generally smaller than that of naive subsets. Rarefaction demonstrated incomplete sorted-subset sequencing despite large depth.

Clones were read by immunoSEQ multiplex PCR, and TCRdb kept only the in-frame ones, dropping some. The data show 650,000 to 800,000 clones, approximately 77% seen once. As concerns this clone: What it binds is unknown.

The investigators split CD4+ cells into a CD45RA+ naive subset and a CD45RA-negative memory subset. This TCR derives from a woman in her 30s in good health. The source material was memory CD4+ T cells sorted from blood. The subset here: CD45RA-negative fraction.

The CDR3 nucleotides are TGTGCCAGCAGTTACTCGTCGGGAGGGAATGAGCAGTTCTTC. Protein: CASSYSSGGNEQFF. The V gene is TRBV6-5, the J gene TRBJ2-1; 8 positions match TRBD2. After removal of 0 bases from V and 7 bases from J, the junction contained 2 bases not matched to a gene. The CDR3 has 14 amino acids. Germline V gene lookup returns CDR1 MNHEY and CDR2 SVGAGI.